The 18 T cell receptor beta chains presented below share a single source sample, sequenced in a study of long-term antiretroviral therapy in people with HIV. Running of the v3.0 immunoSEQ assay took place at survey level. TCRdb's table, derived via immunoSEQ multiplex PCR, lists solely in-frame clones and lacks some. The sample lists 20,000 to 25,000 clones; around three quarters were seen once. The sample in question was unsorted PBMCs, obtained 1.1 years before starting antiretroviral therapy. Receptors originate from a woman aged 40 to 50 with HIV.

The CDR3 bases are TGTGCCAGCAGCCGATTTGACGCGGGCTCTGGGGCCAACGTCCTGACTTTC. The encoded protein is CASSRFDAGSGANVLTF. This sequence joins TRBV7-9 and TRBJ2-6; possibly TRBD2 for D (5 bases). V was clipped by 5 bases and J by 0 bases, with 14 bases between them. Germline CDR1 reads SEHNR; CDR2 reads FQNEAQ (reference sequence). This CDR3 has 17 amino acids. The variable domain in full, completed from reference TRBV7-9 and TRBJ2-6, reads DTGVSQNPRHKITKRGQNVTFRCDPISEHNRLYWYRQTLGQGPEFLTYFQNEAQLEKSRLLSDRFSAERPKGSFSTLEIQRTEQGDSAMYLCASSRFDAGSGANVLTFGAGSRLTVL.

This clone was found a few times. The chain links TRBV19 to TRBJ2-1; TRBD2 agrees at 8 bases. V was pared by 4 bases and J by 0 bases, with 2 bases of the junction left unmatched. This CDR3 is 15 amino acids long. Germline V gives CDR1 LNHDA, CDR2 SQIVND (reference sequence). In DNA form, the CDR3 reads TGTGCCAGTAGTAGAGCGGGGGTCTCCTACAATGAGCAGTTCTTC. Its protein product is CASSRAGVSYNEQFF.

The chain carries TRBV19 and TRBJ1-5, with TRBD1 as a possible D gene (6 bases). The germline V gene encodes CDR1 LNHDA and CDR2 SQIVND (reference sequence). The CDR3 has 15 residues. V dropped 6 bases and J dropped 2 bases, with 14 bases sitting between them. The CDR3 is CASSLQGLRNQPQHF. In DNA form, the CDR3 reads TGTGCCAGTAGCCTTCAGGGGTTGCGCAATCAGCCCCAGCATTTT.

This sequence joins TRBV2 and TRBJ1-4; D ambiguous. Trimming shortened V by 3 bases and J by 10 bases, and 18 bases separated the two germline ends. The CDR3 spans 15 residues. The germline CDR1 and CDR2 sequences are SNHLY and FYNNEI. The CDR3 protein is CASSDPVRQLGKLFF. The CDR3 DNA reads as TGTGCCAGCAGTGACCCGGTCAGGCAGTTAGGAAAACTGTTTTTT.

V is TRBV2 and J is TRBJ1-4; no definite D call. CDR1 is SNHLY and CDR2 is FYNNEI in the germline V gene. The CDR3 length is 14 residues. Trimming stripped 7 bases from V and 4 bases from J, with 13 bases between. CDR3 sequence (DNA): TGTGCCAGCATTTTTGGGTCGAGTAATGAAAAACTGTTTTTT. Translated, it gives CASIFGSSNEKLFF. The whole variable domain, remainder taken from reference TRBV2 and TRBJ1-4, is EPEVTQTPSHQVTQMGQEVILRCVPISNHLYFYWYRQILGQKVEFLVSFYNNEISEKSEIFDDQFSVERPDGSNFTLKIRSTKLEDSAMYFCASIFGSSNEKLFFGSGTQLSVL.

The chain carries TRBV5-1 and TRBJ2-4; weak D call: TRBD1 (5 bases). Germline V gives CDR1 SGHRS, CDR2 YFSETQ. CDR3 length: 13 residues. Trimming stripped 0 bases from V and 9 bases from J, with 10 bases between. DNA of the CDR3: TGCGCCAGCAGCTTGGCCGGGCAGGGCATTCAGTACTTC. Translating gives CASSLAGQGIQYF.

CDR3 sequence: CASSFRQYF. The CDR3 DNA is TGTGCCAGCAGCTTCCGTCAGTACTTC. The chain carries TRBV9 and TRBJ2-7; D unresolved. CDR3 length: 9 amino acids. Trimming pared 4 bases from V and 10 bases from J, leaving 6 bases between. The germline V gene has CDR1 SGDLS and CDR2 YYNGEE. Filled out from reference TRBV9 and TRBJ2-7, the complete variable domain reads DSGVTQTPKHLITATGQRVTLRCSPRSGDLSVYWYQQSLDQGLQFLIQYYNGEERAKGNILERFSAQQFPDLHSELNLSSLELGDSALYFCASSFRQYFGPGTRLTVT.

This clone turned up a few times. CDR3 protein: CASSAQGIPGNTIYF. CDR3 DNA sequence: TGTGCCAGCAGCGCACAGGGGATCCCTGGAAACACCATATATTTT. The V call is TRBV2, the J call TRBJ1-3; 7 bases line up with TRBD1. V lost 6 bases, J lost 2 bases, and 7 bases stayed unmatched. The CDR3 runs 15 residues. CDR1 is SNHLY, CDR2 FYNNEI, per germline.

This chain links TRBV11-3 with TRBJ1-6; a weak D match, TRBD1 (6 bases). Trimming took off 1 base at V and 7 bases at J, with 11 bases between the two ends. This CDR3 has 15 amino acids. CDR1 is SGHNT and CDR2 is YENEEA in the germline V gene. In DNA, the CDR3 is TGTGCCAGCAGCTTAGGAGACAGGCAAAATTCACCCCTCCACTTT. Its translation is CASSLGDRQNSPLHF.

The J gene is TRBJ1-5, the V gene TRBV10-3; D possibly corresponds to TRBD1 (6 bases). Trimming pared 0 bases from V and 2 bases from J, leaving 11 bases between. The CDR3 runs 16 residues. Germline V gene lookup returns CDR1 ENHRY and CDR2 SYGVKD. DNA of the CDR3: TGTGCCATCAGTGAGTCCTGGACAGACGGCAATCAGCCCCAGCATTTT. It codes for CAISESWTDGNQPQHF.

The chain uses TRBV11-3 and TRBJ1-1; TRBD1 is a possible D gene (5 bases). V was shortened by 5 bases and J by 2 bases, with 12 bases between the two germline ends. Germline-derived CDR1 and CDR2 are SGHNT and YENEEA. This CDR3 is 14 amino acids long. CDR3 loop: CASSPRDSNTEAFF. CDR3 DNA: TGTGCCAGCAGCCCTCGAGACAGTAACACTGAAGCTTTCTTT.

This clone was counted a single time. V and J are TRBV7-9 and TRBJ2-5; weak D call: TRBD2 (7 bases). This CDR3 region has 14 residues. Per germline, CDR1 SEHNR and CDR2 FQNEAQ (reference sequence). Trimming removed 5 bases from V and 6 bases from J, with 16 bases in between. This CDR3 reads CASSAEGGWQTQYF. The DNA for the CDR3 is TGTGCCAGCAGCGCAGAGGGGGGGTGGCAGACCCAGTACTTC. The full variable domain, rest sourced from reference TRBV7-9 and TRBJ2-5, is DTGVSQNPRHKITKRGQNVTFRCDPISEHNRLYWYRQTLGQGPEFLTYFQNEAQLEKSRLLSDRFSAERPKGSFSTLEIQRTEQGDSAMYLCASSAEGGWQTQYFGPGTRLLVL.

This chain links TRBV19 with TRBJ2-1; 12 bases match TRBD2. CDR1 is LNHDA and CDR2 is SQIVND in the germline V gene (reference sequence). V shed 4 bases, J shed 8 bases, and the junction held 12 bases outside the gene matches. This CDR3 is 17 amino acids long. The CDR3 DNA is TGTGCCAGTAGTACCAGACTAGCGGGAGTAATAATCCATGAGCAGTTCTTC. This codes for CASSTRLAGVIIHEQFF.

The rearrangement uses TRBV15 and TRBJ2-7; possibly TRBD2 for D (6 bases). V dropped 5 bases and J dropped 5 bases, with 13 bases sitting between them. The CDR3 is 13 residues long. The germline gives CDR1 LNHNV, CDR2 YYDKDF (reference sequence). CDR3 region: CATSETPGDEQYF. CDR3 bases: TGTGCCACCAGCGAAACCCCGGGGGACGAGCAGTACTTC.

The chain combines TRBV4-1 with TRBJ1-1, with D possibly matching TRBD1 (6 bases). The CDR3 contains 12 residues. Germline V lookup: CDR1 MGHRA, CDR2 YSYEKL. V lost 3 bases to trimming and J lost 5 bases, with 7 bases between them. The CDR3 DNA sequence: TGCGCCAGCAGCCAGGACAGTACTGAAGCTTTCTTT. The encoded protein is CASSQDSTEAFF.

The J gene is TRBJ1-5, the V gene TRBV19, with unresolved D. V lost 3 bases, J lost 9 bases, and 12 bases lay in between. Germline V gene sequence: CDR1 LNHDA, CDR2 SQIVND (reference sequence). CDR3 length: 13 residues. The CDR3 DNA sequence: TGTGCCAGTAGTATTACCCGGGAGGTGCCCCAGCATTTT. It specifies CASSITREVPQHF.

The chain carries TRBV6-6 and TRBJ2-5; D gene ambiguous. Trimming took off 2 bases at V and 8 bases at J, with 6 bases between the two ends. The CDR3 runs 11 residues. The germline V gene has CDR1 MNHNY and CDR2 SVGAGI (reference sequence). CDR3 in DNA: TGTGCCAGCAGTTACGGAGTCACCCAGTACTTC. Its protein is CASSYGVTQYF.

This chain uses TRBV5-1 with TRBJ1-4, with D unresolved. The CDR3 is made up of 13 amino acids. Germline CDR1 is SGHRS and CDR2 is YFSETQ. V was pared by 2 bases and J by 1 base, with 3 bases between. The CDR3 sequence is CASSFGTNEKLFF. CDR3 coding DNA: TGCGCCAGCAGCTTCGGAACTAATGAAAAACTGTTTTTT. Based on the CDR3 plus reference TRBV5-1 and TRBJ1-4, the full variable domain is KAGVTQTPRYLIKTRGQQVTLSCSPISGHRSVSWYQQTPGQGLQFLFEYFSETQRNKGNFPGRFSGRQFSNSRSEMNVSTLELGDSALYLCASSFGTNEKLFFGSGTQLSVL.